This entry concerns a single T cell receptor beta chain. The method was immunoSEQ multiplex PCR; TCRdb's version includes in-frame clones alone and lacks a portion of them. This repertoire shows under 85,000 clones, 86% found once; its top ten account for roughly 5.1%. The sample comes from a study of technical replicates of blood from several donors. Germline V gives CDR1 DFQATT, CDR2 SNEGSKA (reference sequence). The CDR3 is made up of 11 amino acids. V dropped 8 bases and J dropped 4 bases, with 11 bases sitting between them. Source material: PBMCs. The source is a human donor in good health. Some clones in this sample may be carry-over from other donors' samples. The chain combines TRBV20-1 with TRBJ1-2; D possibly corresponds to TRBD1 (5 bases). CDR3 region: CSFGGVYGYTF. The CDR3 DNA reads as TGCAGTTTCGGGGGGGTCTATGGCTACACCTTC.